Below are 8 T cell receptor beta chains sequenced from a single sample in a study of T-cell memory formation after mild COVID-19. TCRdb re-called the 5' RACE reads through MiXCR, storing one row per CDR3 protein. The sample carries over 95,000 distinct CDR3 sequences, 22% recorded once. Sequencing was performed on PBMCs or a T cell subset sorted from them (not recorded which). The receptors were gathered from a man aged 18 to 29 who had mild COVID-19 (a few samples of this study predate the infection). Cell type and time point are not known.

This clonotype was observed at least ten times. The rearrangement joins TRBV5-1 to TRBJ2-1; D is perhaps TRBD2 (6 bases). The CDR3 contains 14 residues. Germline V gene lookup returns CDR1 SGHRS and CDR2 YFSETQ. V was pared by 2 bases and J by 5 bases, with 11 bases between. In DNA form, the CDR3 reads TGCGCCAGCAGCTTTTGGGCGGGACACAATGAGCAGTTCTTC. Encoded protein: CASSFWAGHNEQFF.

This chain uses TRBV2 with TRBJ2-5; the match to TRBD2 covers 7 bases. Trimming removed 5 bases from V and 5 bases from J; junction bases left unmatched: 14. The CDR3 consists of 16 residues. From germline, CDR1 is SNHLY and CDR2 FYNNEI. The CDR3 DNA reads as TGTGCCAGCAGTAACCCACGACTAGCCTGGATCGAGACCCAGTACTTC. This encodes CASSNPRLAWIETQYF.

The gene calls are TRBV9 and TRBJ2-2, with D unclear. The CDR3 sequence is 13 residues long. The V end was cut by 1 base, the J end by 1 base, with 2 bases between. Germline loops: CDR1 SGDLS, CDR2 YYNGEE. CDR3 in amino acids: CASSVWNTGELFF. As DNA, the CDR3 is TGTGCCAGCAGCGTATGGAACACCGGGGAGCTGTTTTTT.

This clonotype was found a few times. V usage is TRBV6-5 and J usage is TRBJ1-1; weak D call: TRBD1 (5 bases). This CDR3 spans 13 amino acids. Germline assignment: CDR1 MNHEY and CDR2 SVGAGI. The V and J ends lost 2 bases and 5 bases respectively, with 9 bases between them. CDR3 DNA: TGTGCCAGCAGTTACGGGGACCTGACTGAAGCTTTCTTT. Its protein is CASSYGDLTEAFF.

The chain couples TRBV7-9 to TRBJ2-1; D uncertain. Germline CDR1 SEHNR, CDR2 FQNEAQ (reference sequence). The CDR3 contains 12 residues. V was cut by 1 base and J by 8 bases, with 6 bases left in between. The CDR3 loop is CASSLEAHEQFF. CDR3 sequence (DNA): TGTGCCAGCAGCTTAGAAGCGCATGAGCAGTTCTTC.

This rearrangement joins TRBV7-9 to TRBJ2-1; no definite D call. Germline assignment: CDR1 SEHNR and CDR2 FQNEAQ (reference sequence). V was shortened by 1 base and J by 10 bases, with 11 bases between the two germline ends. The CDR3 consists of 13 residues. This chain's CDR3 is CASSLDRVYEQFF. The DNA for the CDR3 is TGTGCCAGCAGCTTAGATAGGGTTTACGAGCAGTTCTTC.

This clonotype was observed a few times. Here the CDR3 reads CASSLVGGADTEAFF. The CDR3 nucleotides read TGTGCCAGCAGCTTGGTTGGCGGGGCGGACACTGAAGCTTTCTTT. This chain uses TRBV13 with TRBJ1-1, with D possibly matching TRBD1 (5 bases). Germline CDR1 reads PRHDT; CDR2 reads FYEKMQ (reference sequence). Between the trimmed V and J ends, which lost 3 bases and 3 bases, there was a span of 14 bases. CDR3 length: 15 residues. Combining the CDR3 with reference TRBV13 and TRBJ1-1 gives the whole variable domain AAGVIQSPRHLIKEKRETATLKCYPIPRHDTVYWYQQGPGQDPQFLISFYEKMQSDKGSIPDRFSAQQFSDYHSELNMSSLELGDSALYFCASSLVGGADTEAFFGQGTRLTVV.

The chain links TRBV7-2 to TRBJ2-3, with D unresolved. Germline V CDR1 and CDR2: SGHTA, FQGNSA. The CDR3 loop spans 13 amino acids. Between the trimmed V and J ends, which lost 1 base and 6 bases, there was a span of 8 bases. CDR3 coding DNA: TGTGCCAGCAGCTTAGATTCTGGGGATACGCAGTATTTT. This translates into CASSLDSGDTQYF.